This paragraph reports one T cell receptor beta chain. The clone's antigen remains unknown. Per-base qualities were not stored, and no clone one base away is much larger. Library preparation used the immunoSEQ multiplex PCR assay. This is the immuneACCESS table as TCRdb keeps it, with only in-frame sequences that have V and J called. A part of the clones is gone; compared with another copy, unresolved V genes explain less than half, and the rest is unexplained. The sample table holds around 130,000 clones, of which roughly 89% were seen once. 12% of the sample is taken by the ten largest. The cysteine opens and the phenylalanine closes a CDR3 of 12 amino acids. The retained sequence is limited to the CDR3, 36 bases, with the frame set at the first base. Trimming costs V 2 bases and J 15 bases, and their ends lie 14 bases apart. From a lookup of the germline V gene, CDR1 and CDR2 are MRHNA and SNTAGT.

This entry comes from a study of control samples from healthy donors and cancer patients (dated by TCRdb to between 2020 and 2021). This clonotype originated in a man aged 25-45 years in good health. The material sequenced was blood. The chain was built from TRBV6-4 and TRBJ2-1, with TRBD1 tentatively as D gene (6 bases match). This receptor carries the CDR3 CASSDEGRGWFF. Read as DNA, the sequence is TGTGCCAGCAGTGACGAGGGCAGGGGTTGGTTCTTC.